The T cell receptor (beta chain) under discussion was sequenced for a study of radiotherapy plus CTLA-4 blockade in lung cancer. Study details: Disease control was achieved by about 29% of patients, and objective responses by less than 20%. Overall study results and limits: An expansion of tumor-derived TCR clones occurred in blood after radiotherapy plus ipilimumab. With interferon-beta, early dynamics of blood T cell clones were reported to best predict response.

Trimming left V 2 bases short and J 3 bases short, with 10 bases between. The germline CDR1 and CDR2 sequences are GTSNPN and SVGIG (reference sequence). There are 14 residues in the CDR3. Clones were read by immunoSEQ multiplex PCR, and TCRdb kept only the in-frame ones, dropping some. The sample has fewer than 65,000 clones, 70% to 80% seen once; the top ten hold 6.5% to 10%. The study treated chemo-refractory metastatic non-small-cell lung cancer patients with focal radiation plus ipilimumab CTLA-4 blockade. For this clone: No antigen is known for it.

The sequences come from peripheral blood, collected from a patient treated with radiotherapy plus ipilimumab. This chain connects TRBV30 to TRBJ1-4; D is undetermined. This TCR derives from a human donor with non-small cell lung cancer who had a complete response to radiotherapy plus ipilimumab. The CDR3 region is CAWSRDTSNEKLFF. The CDR3, as DNA: TGTGCCTGGAGTCGAGACACGTCTAATGAAAAACTGTTTTTT.